This entry lists 30 T cell receptor beta chains sequenced from one sample in a study of a mutant IDH1 vaccine in newly diagnosed glioma. Libraries were prepared by immunoSEQ multiplex PCR; TCRdb keeps only in-frame clonotypes and omits some of them. This table has under 40,000 clones, approximately 78% appearing once. These TCRs are of unknown antigen specificity. Sample time point: week 35, safety follow-up. Every single dose of the vaccine, 300 ug of mutant IDH1 20-mer peptide, came with topical imiquimod. Source: PBMCs, taken from a glioma patient whose treatment included an IDH1 peptide vaccine. The receptor set was obtained from a woman between 18 and 29 years old with glioma.

This clone appeared a single time. The chain couples TRBV14 to TRBJ2-1; D unclear. CDR1 and CDR2 (germline): SGHDN, FVKESK. The CDR3 covers 15 residues. Trimming stripped 4 bases from V and 0 bases from J, with 10 bases between. In DNA, the CDR3 is TGTGCCAGCAGCCGATTCACGAGCTCCTACAATGAGCAGTTCTTC. It specifies CASSRFTSSYNEQFF.

The CDR3, as DNA: TGTGCCAGCAGCACTTCCGGGACCCTTGTGAACTCCGAGCAGTACTTC. Translation gives CASSTSGTLVNSEQYF. The chain carries TRBV2 and TRBJ2-7, with D perhaps being TRBD1 or TRBD2 (5 bases each). The germline gives CDR1 SNHLY, CDR2 FYNNEI. This CDR3 region has 16 residues. Trimming stripped 6 bases from V and 6 bases from J, with 24 bases between. The full variable domain, rest sourced from reference TRBV2 and TRBJ2-7, is EPEVTQTPSHQVTQMGQEVILRCVPISNHLYFYWYRQILGQKVEFLVSFYNNEISEKSEIFDDQFSVERPDGSNFTLKIRSTKLEDSAMYFCASSTSGTLVNSEQYFGPGTRLTVT.

This chain uses TRBV27 with TRBJ2-1; D unresolved. Germline V gives CDR1 MNHEY, CDR2 SMNVEV (reference sequence). Trimming shortened V by 4 bases and J by 7 bases, and 5 bases separated the two germline ends. The CDR3 runs to 11 residues. Here the CDR3 reads CASSWRNEQFF. The CDR3 DNA is TGTGCCAGCAGTTGGCGAAATGAGCAGTTCTTC.

The CDR3 loop is CASSPLRGNEQFF. CDR3 DNA sequence: TGTGCCAGTAGTCCCCTGCGGGGCAATGAGCAGTTCTTC. The V and J genes are TRBV19 and TRBJ2-1, with a possible D match to TRBD2 (6 bases). V was shortened by 5 bases and J by 6 bases, with 11 bases between the two germline ends. Per the germline V gene, CDR1 is LNHDA and CDR2 is SQIVND (reference sequence). The CDR3 covers 13 residues.

The chain joins TRBV6-5 to TRBJ1-1; no reliable D call. V shed 0 bases and J shed 2 bases, with 4 bases lying between them. The CDR3 extends over 13 amino acids. Germline V CDR1 and CDR2: MNHEY, SVGAGI. CDR3 in amino acids: CASSYSINTEAFF. The CDR3 DNA reads TGTGCCAGCAGTTACTCCATTAACACTGAAGCTTTCTTT.

The gene calls are TRBV29-1 and TRBJ2-6; D is uncertain. Germline CDR1 reads SQVTM; CDR2 reads ANQGSEA. This CDR3 comprises 12 residues. V was clipped by 6 bases and J by 0 bases, with 3 bases between them. CDR3 loop: CSVVSGANVLTF. CDR3 nucleotide sequence: TGCAGCGTCGTCTCTGGGGCCAACGTCCTGACTTTC.

The genes are TRBV2 and TRBJ1-5; no firm D call. This CDR3 spans 15 amino acids. Germline lookup yields CDR1 SNHLY and CDR2 FYNNEI. The germline V and J ends were trimmed by 7 bases and 2 bases, with 15 bases remaining between them. The CDR3 loop reads CASKPINGGNQPQHF. The CDR3 DNA reads as TGTGCCAGCAAACCTATTAACGGTGGCAATCAGCCCCAGCATTTT.

This clone was seen only once. The chain has TRBV5-1 and TRBJ2-5; 8 bases map to TRBD2. V was clipped by 0 bases and J by 2 bases; unmatched bases: 9. Per germline, CDR1 SGHRS and CDR2 YFSETQ. This CDR3 region has 17 residues. CDR3 in amino acids: CASSLAESTSGQETQYF. The CDR3 DNA is TGCGCCAGCAGCTTGGCCGAATCTACTAGCGGACAAGAGACCCAGTACTTC.

This chain joins TRBV6-1 and TRBJ2-7; no reliable D call. V was clipped by 6 bases and J by 0 bases, with 9 bases between them. This CDR3 spans 13 amino acids. Per germline, CDR1 MNHNS and CDR2 SASEGT. The CDR3 nucleotides read TGTGCCAGCAGGATGACTGGCTCCTACGAGCAGTACTTC. Its translation is CASRMTGSYEQYF.

This sequence joins TRBV5-5 and TRBJ2-2; 11 bases are shared with TRBD1. The CDR3 has 15 amino acids. J lost 6 bases, V lost 6 bases, and 7 bases had no gene match. Germline V lookup: CDR1 SGHKS, CDR2 YYEKEE (reference sequence). The CDR3 here is CASTMGTGGPGELFF. The CDR3 DNA sequence: TGTGCCAGCACCATGGGGACAGGGGGACCCGGGGAGCTGTTTTTT.

The chain employs TRBV5-4 and TRBJ1-2, with 7 bases fitting TRBD1. CDR3 length equals 17 residues. CDR1 is SGHNT and CDR2 is YYREEE in the germline V gene (reference sequence). The J segment lost 5 bases and the V segment lost 3 bases, leaving 16 bases of the junction unmatched. The CDR3 DNA reads TGTGCCAGCAGCTCAGCTGGGGGCGGACAGGCTCTTTATGGCTACACCTTC. Translation: CASSSAGGGQALYGYTF.

The rearrangement uses TRBV5-6 and TRBJ2-7, with D perhaps matching TRBD2 (5 bases). CDR1 is SGHDT and CDR2 is YYEEEE in the germline V gene. With 4 bases removed from V and 1 base from J, the gap between germline ends came to 9 bases. The CDR3 is 13 residues long. For the CDR3, the DNA is TGTGCCAGCAGCCGGGGTAGTTCCTACGAGCAGTACTTC. Translation: CASSRGSSYEQYF.

Here the CDR3 reads CASSEALVQPQHF. The CDR3 region has the DNA TGTGCCAGCAGTGAAGCGCTGGTTCAGCCCCAGCATTTT. The gene calls are TRBV6-1 and TRBJ1-5, with D hard to call. V was pared by 0 bases and J by 6 bases, with 6 bases between. CDR3 length equals 13 residues. Germline assignment: CDR1 MNHNS and CDR2 SASEGT.

The table lists this clone with a count of one. This chain links TRBV15 with TRBJ2-3, with D possibly matching TRBD1 (5 bases). From germline, CDR1 is LNHNV and CDR2 YYDKDF (reference sequence). The CDR3 has 11 residues. The ends were cut back, 8 bases at V and 9 bases at J, with 12 bases in the middle. The CDR3 loop is CATEGAGTQYF. DNA for the CDR3: TGTGCCACCGAAGGCGCAGGGACGCAGTATTTT.

This clone has a handful of counts. This chain connects TRBV7-2 to TRBJ1-2, with 8 nucleotides matching TRBD1. Trimming took 1 base from V and 8 from J; bases not matched to a gene: 6. Germline V gene lookup returns CDR1 SGHTA and CDR2 FQGNSA. The CDR3 loop spans 14 amino acids. The CDR3 nucleotides are TGTGCCAGCAGCTTAGGAAGGACAGGGTCCGGCTACACCTTC. Encoded protein: CASSLGRTGSGYTF.

The V call is TRBV6-5, the J call TRBJ1-1; TRBD1 aligns across 7 bases. The ends lost 0 bases at V and 5 bases at J; junction bases unmatched: 6. The CDR3 runs 15 residues. Per the germline V gene, CDR1 is MNHEY and CDR2 is SVGAGI. The CDR3 DNA is TGTGCCAGCAGTTACTCAGGCAGGGGGAGTACTGAAGCTTTCTTT. Translated: CASSYSGRGSTEAFF.

The chain recombines TRBV28 with TRBJ1-1; D gene uncertain. Trimming stripped 6 bases from V and 4 bases from J, with 21 bases between. The CDR3 runs to 16 residues. The germline V gene has CDR1 MDHEN and CDR2 SYDVKM. CDR3: CASSPVYDGGGTEAFF. CDR3 in DNA: TGTGCCAGCAGCCCCGTCTACGATGGTGGCGGCACTGAAGCTTTCTTT.

CDR3 amino acids: CASSPRERGGNIVADTQYF. The CDR3, as DNA: TGTGCCAGCAGCCCCAGAGAGCGGGGGGGCAACATTGTCGCAGATACGCAGTATTTT. The V and J genes are TRBV7-9 and TRBJ2-3; TRBD2 matches at 10 bases. The V segment lost 5 bases and the J segment 4 bases; nucleotides outside the gene matches: 18. Germline lookup yields CDR1 SEHNR and CDR2 FQNEAQ (reference sequence). CDR3 length: 19 amino acids.

This clone was observed a few times. J is TRBJ2-1 and V is TRBV7-9; 10 nucleotides align to TRBD1. The CDR3 extends over 15 amino acids. V was pared by 6 bases and J by 7 bases, with 9 bases of the junction left unmatched. Germline CDR1 and CDR2: SEHNR and FQNEAQ (reference sequence). The CDR3 sequence is CASSPRQGAGNEQFF. The DNA for the CDR3 is TGTGCCAGCAGTCCTAGACAGGGGGCTGGGAATGAGCAGTTCTTC.

This rearrangement joins TRBV2 to TRBJ1-6; no clear D gene. Germline CDR1 reads SNHLY; CDR2 reads FYNNEI. The CDR3 is 12 amino acids. V lost 6 bases to trimming and J lost 13 bases, with 13 bases between them. DNA of the CDR3: TGTGCCAGCAGCGAACCGGCCGAGCCCCTCCACTTT. Protein: CASSEPAEPLHF.

The chain recombines TRBV14 with TRBJ1-1; D unresolved. CDR3 length: 13 residues. The germline CDR1 and CDR2 sequences are SGHDN and FVKESK. The V end lost 0 bases, the J end lost 2 bases, and 4 bases lay between the germline ends. The CDR3 bases are TGTGCCAGCAGCCAAGAGTTTAACACTGAAGCTTTCTTT. Translating it yields CASSQEFNTEAFF.

In nucleotides, the CDR3 is TGCGCCAGCAGCTCATTAGCGGGAGTCGGGTACAATGAGCAGTTCTTC. This gives the protein CASSSLAGVGYNEQFF. The V gene is TRBV5-1, the J gene TRBJ2-1; 9 nucleotides line up with TRBD2. Germline V gives CDR1 SGHRS, CDR2 YFSETQ. The CDR3 totals 16 residues. V lost 3 bases and J lost 4; bases outside the gene matches: 8. Variable domain in full (rest from reference TRBV5-1 and TRBJ2-1): KAGVTQTPRYLIKTRGQQVTLSCSPISGHRSVSWYQQTPGQGLQFLFEYFSETQRNKGNFPGRFSGRQFSNSRSEMNVSTLELGDSALYLCASSSLAGVGYNEQFFGPGTRLTVL.

The J gene is TRBJ2-6, the V gene TRBV4-1; D uncertain. Trimming removed 8 bases at V and 1 base at J, with 12 bases between. The CDR3 runs 15 residues. The germline CDR1 and CDR2 sequences are MGHRA and YSYEKL. The CDR3 region has the DNA TGCGCCAGCTGCCGTGGCCGATCTGGGGCCAACGTCCTGACTTTC. Protein: CASCRGRSGANVLTF.

The chain combines TRBV10-3 with TRBJ1-5, with D possibly TRBD1 on 5 matching bases. This CDR3 is built from 16 residues. From germline, CDR1 is ENHRY and CDR2 SYGVKD. V lost 0 bases to trimming and J lost 4 bases, with 13 bases between them. The CDR3: CAISESTRGANQPQHF. The CDR3, as DNA: TGTGCCATCAGTGAGTCGACTCGCGGGGCAAATCAGCCCCAGCATTTT.

This clone was found a few times. V usage is TRBV6-5 and J usage is TRBJ1-1; D possibly corresponds to TRBD1 (6 bases). The CDR3 sequence is 13 residues long. Trimming left V 6 bases short and J 4 bases short, with 12 bases between. Germline assignment: CDR1 MNHEY and CDR2 SVGAGI. The CDR3 is CASSPSTGTEAFF. The CDR3 bases are TGTGCCAGCAGCCCCTCGACAGGCACTGAAGCTTTCTTT.

The rearrangement links TRBV2 to TRBJ2-5; TRBD1 aligns across 8 bases. V dropped 6 bases and J dropped 4; count of bases not matched to a gene: 10. This CDR3 has 15 amino acids. CDR1 SNHLY and CDR2 FYNNEI come from the germline V gene. The CDR3 nucleotides are TGTGCCAGCAGCCGATCTTCCACAGGGGGAGAGACCCAGTACTTC. Translating it yields CASSRSSTGGETQYF.

V gene TRBV19 combines with J gene TRBJ1-1; possible D gene TRBD1, 5 bases. The germline V gene encodes CDR1 LNHDA and CDR2 SQIVND (reference sequence). V lost 6 bases, J lost 4 bases, and 12 bases lay in between. There are 13 residues in the CDR3. Here the CDR3 DNA reads TGTGCCAGTAGCACGGGGGGGAGCACTGAAGCTTTCTTT. This codes for CASSTGGSTEAFF.

The chain joins TRBV9 to TRBJ2-2; D might be TRBD2 (6 bases). Deletions cut 7 bases from V and 0 bases from J, with 10 bases between. This CDR3 contains 14 residues. Germline assignment: CDR1 SGDLS and CDR2 YYNGEE. CDR3 nucleotide sequence: TGTGCCAGCGGAAGCGGGTCGAACACCGGGGAGCTGTTTTTT. This codes for CASGSGSNTGELFF.

The rearrangement uses TRBV19 and TRBJ2-6; D may be TRBD2 (5 bases). The V end was cut by 9 bases, the J end by 5 bases, with 8 bases between. This CDR3 comprises 12 residues. The germline gives CDR1 LNHDA, CDR2 SQIVND (reference sequence). This chain's CDR3 is CASRDWANVLTF. DNA for the CDR3: TGTGCCAGCCGGGATTGGGCCAACGTCCTGACTTTC. Full variable domain (missing parts from reference TRBV19 and TRBJ2-6): DGGITQSPKYLFRKEGQNVTLSCEQNLNHDAMYWYRQDPGQGLRLIYYSQIVNDFQKGDIAEGYSVSREKKESFPLTVTSAQKNPTAFYLCASRDWANVLTFGAGSRLTVL.

CDR3 residues: CASSSQPVISGNTIYF. The CDR3 coding sequence is TGTGCCAGCAGCTCTCAACCCGTCATCTCTGGAAACACCATATATTTT. The rearrangement links TRBV7-2 to TRBJ1-3, with D uncertain. There are 16 residues in the CDR3. Germline lookup yields CDR1 SGHTA and CDR2 FQGNSA. Trimming left V 4 bases short and J 0 bases short, with 13 bases between. Drawing the rest from reference TRBV7-2 and TRBJ1-3, the complete variable domain is GAGVSQSPSNKVTEKGKDVELRCDPISGHTALYWYRQSLGQGLEFLIYFQGNSAPDKSGLPSDRFSAERTGGSVSTLTIQRTQQEDSAVYLCASSSQPVISGNTIYFGEGSWLTVV.